This T cell receptor (beta chain) was recorded in a study of control samples from healthy donors and cancer patients. Germline assignment: CDR1 SNHLY and CDR2 FYNNEI. The germline V and J ends were trimmed by 3 bases and 2 bases, with 15 bases remaining between them. This CDR3 has 16 amino acids. TCRdb's table, derived via immunoSEQ multiplex PCR, lists solely in-frame clones and lacks some. The sample holds around 80,000 clones, over 75% seen once. This clone was observed a single time. The clonotype originates from a woman between 50 and 59 years old in good health. The rearrangement joins TRBV2 to TRBJ2-3; D may be TRBD1 (5 bases). The sequenced sample consisted of blood. The CDR3 DNA reads TGTGCCAGCAGTGAGGGGCCGGAACCGTCCACAGATACGCAGTATTTT. Translated, it gives CASSEGPEPSTDTQYF.